One sample yielded the 25 T cell receptor beta chains listed below, sequenced in a study of blood T cell repertoires in COVID-19. Method: immunoSEQ multiplex PCR; TCRdb's copy keeps in-frame clones and lacks some. Here the sample spans about 240,000 clones, about nine tenths being singletons. Material for sequencing was peripheral blood. These receptors were obtained from a man aged 55 to 69 who had recovered from COVID-19.

This clone was detected only a few times. The chain couples TRBV19 to TRBJ2-3, with 8 bases that match TRBD1. The CDR3 covers 13 residues. In germline, CDR1 is LNHDA, CDR2 SQIVND (reference sequence). V lost 6 bases and J lost 4; bases outside the gene matches: 3. CDR3 residues: CASRTQGADTQYF. DNA for the CDR3: TGTGCCAGTAGAACACAGGGGGCAGATACGCAGTATTTT.

V gene TRBV6-1 combines with J gene TRBJ2-3; TRBD2 matches 8 bases. Germline CDR1 MNHNS, CDR2 SASEGT. V dropped 3 bases and J dropped 2; count of bases not matched to a gene: 4. This CDR3 region has 15 residues. The CDR3 nucleotides are TGTGCCAGCAGTGAGGGCGGGGGGCTCACAGATACGCAGTATTTT. Its protein product is CASSEGGGLTDTQYF.

This chain joins TRBV30 and TRBJ2-1, with D perhaps matching TRBD2 (7 bases). CDR1 GTSNPN and CDR2 SVGIG come from the germline V gene (reference sequence). V lost 4 bases and J 0 bases, leaving 10 bases between the germline ends. This CDR3 has 14 amino acids. CDR3 region: CAWNRGASYNEQFF. The DNA for the CDR3 is TGTGCCTGGAACCGGGGGGCCTCCTACAATGAGCAGTTCTTC. Together with reference TRBV30 and TRBJ2-1, the CDR3 gives the full variable domain: SQTIHQWPATLVQPVGSPLSLECTVEGTSNPNLYWYRQAAGRGLQLLFYSVGIGQISSEVPQNLSASRPQDRQFILSSKKLLLSDSGFYLCAWNRGASYNEQFFGPGTRLTVL.

The V gene is TRBV20-1, the J gene TRBJ2-7; D unresolved. Trimming took 4 bases from V and 2 from J, leaving 6 bases between them. Per germline, CDR1 DFQATT and CDR2 SNEGSKA (reference sequence). The CDR3 sequence is 11 residues long. CDR3: CSATEAYEQYV. For the CDR3, the DNA is TGCAGTGCTACCGAGGCCTACGAGCAGTACGTC.

The chain recombines TRBV3-1 (or the pseudogene TRBV3-2) with TRBJ2-7, with 7 bases matching TRBD1. V lost 4 bases and J lost 3; bases outside the gene matches: 9. In germline, CDR1 is LGHDT, CDR2 YNNKEL (reference sequence). The length of the CDR3 is 15 residues. CDR3 in DNA: TGTGCCAGCAGCCGCCGACAGGGTGAATACTACGAGCAGTACGTC. The encoded protein is CASSRRQGEYYEQYV.

This clone was counted a single time. The gene calls are TRBV5-1 and TRBJ2-2, with D uncertain. V lost 5 bases and J lost 4, with 12 bases in between. The germline V gene has CDR1 SGHRS and CDR2 YFSETQ. This CDR3 contains 14 residues. The CDR3 loop is CASRGYSLTGELFF. The DNA for the CDR3 is TGCGCCAGCAGGGGTTACAGTCTCACCGGGGAGCTGTTTTTT. Drawing the rest from reference TRBV5-1 and TRBJ2-2, the complete variable domain is KAGVTQTPRYLIKTRGQQVTLSCSPISGHRSVSWYQQTPGQGLQFLFEYFSETQRNKGNFPGRFSGRQFSNSRSEMNVSTLELGDSALYLCASRGYSLTGELFFGEGSRLTVL.

The DNA for the CDR3 is TGTGCCAGCAGAAAGCCCGGGACAGGGGGGGAGACCCAGTACTTC. Translation: CASRKPGTGGETQYF. The V and J genes are TRBV2 and TRBJ2-5, with 11 bases lining up with TRBD1. Germline V lookup: CDR1 SNHLY, CDR2 FYNNEI. The CDR3 has 15 residues. J was trimmed by 5 bases and V by 6 bases; bases with no gene match: 8.

This clone came up once. The V and J genes are TRBV6-5 and TRBJ1-1, with 7 bases aligning to TRBD1. Germline V gene sequence: CDR1 MNHEY, CDR2 SVGAGI. After removal of 5 bases from V and 1 base from J, the junction contained 7 bases not matched to a gene. The CDR3 is 15 amino acids. For the CDR3, the DNA is TGTGCCAGCAGTCCCCCGACAGGGAGGAACACTGAAGCTTTCTTT. Translated: CASSPPTGRNTEAFF.

This clone has just one count. The gene calls are TRBV7-9 and TRBJ2-1; 12 bases map to TRBD2. With 5 bases clipped from V and 6 bases from J, the junction kept 8 bases outside the gene matches. Germline CDR1 reads SEHNR; CDR2 reads FQNEAQ (reference sequence). CDR3 length: 16 amino acids. CDR3 in amino acids: CASSPRLAGGSNEQFF. The CDR3 nucleotides read TGTGCCAGCAGCCCCCGCCTAGCGGGGGGGTCCAATGAGCAGTTCTTC.

V usage is TRBV21-1 and J usage is TRBJ2-1; the D segment call TRBD2 is taken from the table without a DNA check. TRBV21-1 is an annotated pseudogene. This CDR3 has 18 amino acids. DNA of the CDR3: TGTGCCAGCAGCGGCAGGGAATTAAGCGGGGGGCTATTCAATGAGCAGTTCTTC. Residues: CASSGRELSGGLFNEQFF.

The J gene is TRBJ2-7, the V gene TRBV3-1 (or the pseudogene TRBV3-2), with 10 bases fitting TRBD2. Germline V gives CDR1 LGHDT, CDR2 YNNKEL (reference sequence). The CDR3 length is 14 residues. The V gene end was trimmed by 4 bases and the J gene end by 1 base; junction bases not matched to a gene: 1. The CDR3 loop is CASSPTSGSYEQYF. The CDR3 DNA follows: TGTGCCAGCAGCCCGACTAGCGGGTCCTACGAGCAGTACTTC.

The chain is built from TRBV4-1 and TRBJ2-7; D is possibly TRBD2 (7 bases). Per germline, CDR1 MGHRA and CDR2 YSYEKL. The ends were cut back, 4 bases at V and 3 bases at J, with 19 bases in the middle. There are 16 residues in the CDR3. This CDR3 is CASSRREGGTGYEQYF. The CDR3 bases are TGCGCCAGCAGCCGCCGCGAGGGGGGGACGGGCTACGAGCAGTACTTC.

The J gene is TRBJ1-4, the V gene TRBV3-1 (or the pseudogene TRBV3-2); TRBD1 agrees at 12 bases. The CDR3 loop spans 15 amino acids. CDR1 and CDR2 from the germline V gene are LGHDT and YNNKEL (reference sequence). With 4 bases clipped from V and 8 bases from J, the junction kept 5 bases outside the gene matches. This chain's CDR3 is CASSPRDRGQEKLFF. Written as DNA, the CDR3 is TGTGCCAGCAGCCCCCGGGACAGGGGGCAGGAAAAACTGTTTTTT.

The V gene is TRBV10-2, the J gene TRBJ2-2, with TRBD2 matching over 11 bases. The CDR3 loop spans 15 amino acids. V lost 4 bases to trimming and J lost 5 bases; unmatched junction nucleotides: 3. CDR1 and CDR2 (germline): WSHSY, SAAADI. The CDR3 sequence: CASSGSGGGTGELFF. In DNA, the CDR3 is TGCGCCAGCAGTGGTAGCGGGGGGGGGACCGGGGAGCTGTTTTTT.

CDR3 loop: CASSPENLPLARYTF. In DNA form, the CDR3 reads TGTGCCAGCTCACCAGAAAACCTACCCTTAGCCCGCTACACCTTC. V gene TRBV18 combines with J gene TRBJ1-2; D gene ambiguous. Germline-derived CDR1 and CDR2 are KGHSH and LQKENI. The CDR3 is 15 residues long. V was clipped by 2 bases and J by 9 bases, with 19 bases between them.

V gene TRBV6-5 combines with J gene TRBJ2-5, with 7 bases fitting TRBD1. V lost 6 bases and J lost 4; bases outside the gene matches: 5. Germline CDR1 MNHEY, CDR2 SVGAGI. This CDR3 contains 13 residues. The CDR3 DNA reads TGTGCCAGCAGCCTAGACAGGGTAGAGACCCAGTACTTC. This sequence encodes CASSLDRVETQYF.

The V and J genes are TRBV19 and TRBJ1-2, with TRBD1 as a possible D gene (5 bases). The CDR3 length is 15 residues. Germline values: CDR1 LNHDA, CDR2 SQIVND (reference sequence). The V end lost 3 bases, the J end lost 4 bases, and 15 bases lay between the germline ends. CDR3 sequence reads: CASSMAQVVVYGYTF. CDR3 bases: TGTGCCAGTAGTATGGCACAGGTAGTTGTCTATGGCTACACCTTC. Filled out from reference TRBV19 and TRBJ1-2, the complete variable domain reads DGGITQSPKYLFRKEGQNVTLSCEQNLNHDAMYWYRQDPGQGLRLIYYSQIVNDFQKGDIAEGYSVSREKKESFPLTVTSAQKNPTAFYLCASSMAQVVVYGYTFGSGTRLTVV.

The count of this clone is one. The chain joins TRBV5-8 to TRBJ2-3, with 7 bases matching TRBD1. Trimming cost V 5 bases and J 6 bases; bases outside gene matches: 12. CDR1 is SGHTS, CDR2 YDEGEE, per germline. The CDR3 sequence is 15 residues long. DNA for the CDR3: TGTGCCAGCAGGGACAGGATACGGACTTGGGATACGCAGTATTTT. Encoded protein: CASRDRIRTWDTQYF.

The V gene is TRBV10-1, the J gene TRBJ2-3; TRBD1 matches at 8 bases. This CDR3 has 15 amino acids. From germline, CDR1 is WNHNN and CDR2 SYGVQD (reference sequence). V was pared by 2 bases and J by 1 base, with 2 bases of the junction left unmatched. CDR3 bases: TGCGCCAGCAGTGAGAAGACAGGGGGCACAGATACGCAGTATTTT. Its translation: CASSEKTGGTDTQYF.

The chain is built from TRBV10-3 and TRBJ2-7; 8 bases fit TRBD1. CDR1 and CDR2 (germline): ENHRY, SYGVKD. CDR3 length: 16 residues. Trimming at V came to 6 bases and at J to 0 bases, leaving 10 bases not matched to a gene. Here the CDR3 reads CAISRQGTINSYEQYF. The CDR3 coding sequence is TGTGCCATCAGCCGACAGGGGACGATTAACTCCTACGAGCAGTACTTC.

The V gene is TRBV7-9, the J gene TRBJ2-7; 9 bases fit TRBD1. CDR1 SEHNR and CDR2 FQNEAQ come from the germline V gene (reference sequence). The CDR3 is 15 residues long. V lost 5 bases and J lost 4; bases outside the gene matches: 9. The CDR3 coding sequence is TGTGCCAGCAGCCCAGACAGGGGGGACATTTACGAGCAGTACTTC. Translation: CASSPDRGDIYEQYF.

The rearrangement joins TRBV10-3 to TRBJ2-2; 8 nucleotides match TRBD1. This CDR3 is built from 14 residues. V shed 8 bases and J 4 bases; nucleotides not matched to a gene: 6. Germline assignment: CDR1 ENHRY and CDR2 SYGVKD. The CDR3 nucleotides are TGTGCCATCGGACGGACAGGGCCCACCGGGGAGCTGTTTTTT. Protein product: CAIGRTGPTGELFF.

The rearrangement links TRBV6-6 to TRBJ2-1; the D gene is possibly TRBD2 (5 bases). The CDR3 sequence is 16 residues long. The germline V gene has CDR1 MNHNY and CDR2 SVGAGI (reference sequence). V lost 2 bases, J lost 5 bases, and 16 bases lay in between. CDR3 amino acids: CASSYGGVDGDNEQFF. The CDR3, as DNA: TGTGCCAGCAGTTACGGAGGTGTGGACGGAGACAATGAGCAGTTCTTC.

This chain's CDR3 is CASSPPSRGGDEQYF. The DNA for the CDR3 is TGTGCCAGCTCACCACCGTCACGGGGGGGCGACGAGCAGTACTTC. This chain joins TRBV18 and TRBJ2-7; 8 bases align to TRBD2. The CDR3 totals 15 residues. The V segment lost 0 bases and the J segment 5 bases; nucleotides outside the gene matches: 6. Per the germline V gene, CDR1 is KGHSH and CDR2 is LQKENI. Supplemented by reference TRBV18 and TRBJ2-7, the full variable domain reads NAGVMQNPRHLVRRRGQEARLRCSPMKGHSHVYWYRQLPEEGLKFMVYLQKENIIDESGMPKERFSAEFPKEGPSILRIQQVVRGDSAAYFCASSPPSRGGDEQYFGPGTRLTVT.

This clone was seen a few times. The chain recombines TRBV3-1 (or the pseudogene TRBV3-2) with TRBJ2-1; 7 nucleotides agree with TRBD2. The ends lost 1 base at V and 13 bases at J; junction bases unmatched: 13. The CDR3 length is 15 residues. Germline V gene data show CDR1 as LGHDT and CDR2 as YNNKEL (reference sequence). The CDR3 is CASSQAGNVGTTQFF. CDR3 nucleotides: TGTGCCAGCAGCCAAGCCGGGAACGTAGGGACTACTCAGTTCTTC.